The 29 T cell receptor beta chains below all came from one sample that was sequenced in a study of OX40 agonist ivuxolimab in advanced cancers. The table came from immunoSEQ multiplex PCR; TCRdb's copy has only in-frame clones and leaves some out. Among roughly 46,000 clones listed, roughly 88% were seen once. Sequenced material: CD4+ or CD8+ T cells sorted from blood, taken in a trial of the OX40 agonist ivuxolimab. The receptors originated from an adult with an advanced solid tumor such as melanoma, head and neck, liver or kidney cancer.

The rearrangement links TRBV4-2 to TRBJ2-7, with unresolved D. Trimming removed 5 bases at V and 6 bases at J, with 14 bases between. Germline loops: CDR1 LGHNA, CDR2 YNFKEQ. The CDR3 has 13 amino acids. Here the CDR3 reads CASSLEPRTEQYF. CDR3 DNA: TGTGCCAGCAGCTTGGAGCCTAGAACCGAGCAGTACTTC.

The chain carries TRBV23-1 and TRBJ1-2; D may be TRBD1 (6 bases). TRBV23-1 qualifies as an ORF whose function is uncertain. V dropped 6 bases and J dropped 7 bases, with 18 bases sitting between them. CDR3 length: 14 residues. The CDR3 is CASSQQGGWVGYTF. In nucleotides, the CDR3 is TGCGCCAGCAGCCAACAGGGCGGTTGGGTTGGCTACACCTTC.

V and J are TRBV28 and TRBJ2-1; tentatively, D is TRBD1 (5 bases). Per the germline V gene, CDR1 is MDHEN and CDR2 is SYDVKM. The CDR3 loop spans 14 amino acids. V was clipped by 10 bases and J by 4 bases, with 17 bases between them. This CDR3 is CATQGTTGYNEQFF. The CDR3, as DNA: TGTGCCACCCAGGGCACTACCGGGTACAATGAGCAGTTCTTC.

Concerning this clone: Other nucleotide sequences from this sample produce the same CDR3. The rearrangement joins TRBV19 to TRBJ1-5; TRBD1 matches at 9 bases. Germline values: CDR1 LNHDA, CDR2 SQIVND (reference sequence). This CDR3 spans 16 amino acids. V dropped 5 bases and J dropped 1; count of bases not matched to a gene: 6. The CDR3 reads CASSPRGQGSNQPQHF. In DNA form, the CDR3 reads TGTGCCAGTAGTCCTCGAGGACAGGGGAGCAATCAGCCCCAGCATTTT.

The chain uses TRBV28 and TRBJ2-5, with a possible D match to TRBD2 (6 bases). Germline CDR1 reads MDHEN; CDR2 reads SYDVKM. The CDR3 consists of 15 residues. V was pared by 6 bases and J by 9 bases, with 23 bases between. The CDR3 sequence is CASSPPEGRLVAQYF. Written as DNA, the CDR3 is TGTGCCAGCAGCCCCCCAGAAGGGAGGTTGGTGGCCCAGTACTTC. Drawing the rest from reference TRBV28 and TRBJ2-5, the complete variable domain is DVKVTQSSRYLVKRTGEKVFLECVQDMDHENMFWYRQDPGLGLRLIYFSYDVKMKEKGDIPEGYSVSREKKERFSLILESASTNQTSMYLCASSPPEGRLVAQYFGPGTRLLVL.

The CDR3 DNA sequence: TGTGCCAGCAGCTCCGACAACCCCTGGGCTGGAAACACCATATATTTT. Residues: CASSSDNPWAGNTIYF. The genes are TRBV7-9 and TRBJ1-3; D unresolved. V lost 4 bases and J 2 bases, leaving 15 bases between the germline ends. The CDR3 runs 16 residues. The V gene's germline CDR1 is SEHNR and CDR2 FQNEAQ (reference sequence).

This clone was observed a few times. This chain links TRBV5-1 with TRBJ1-2, with D maybe TRBD1 (5 bases). Germline V gene data show CDR1 as SGHRS and CDR2 as YFSETQ. CDR3 length: 15 amino acids. The V gene lost 4 bases and the J gene lost 4 bases, with 17 bases spanning the gap. CDR3: CASSPGLRGSYGYTF. The DNA for the CDR3 is TGCGCCAGCAGCCCCGGACTTAGGGGATCCTATGGCTACACCTTC.

The V gene is TRBV27, the J gene TRBJ2-2; 12 bases are shared with TRBD2. Trimming took 6 bases from V and 8 from J; bases not matched to a gene: 13. CDR1 and CDR2 from the germline V gene are MNHEY and SMNVEV (reference sequence). This CDR3 spans 17 amino acids. The chain's CDR3 is CASSPRERLAGAGELFF. CDR3 coding DNA: TGTGCCAGCAGCCCGAGAGAGAGACTAGCGGGAGCTGGGGAGCTGTTTTTT.

The V call is TRBV5-1, the J call TRBJ1-5, with D hard to call. In germline, CDR1 is SGHRS, CDR2 YFSETQ. The CDR3 contains 13 residues. V was shortened by 4 bases and J by 3 bases, with 8 bases between the two germline ends. This CDR3 is CASSIGPNQPQHF. In DNA, the CDR3 is TGCGCCAGCAGCATTGGACCCAATCAGCCCCAGCATTTT. The full variable domain, in which reference TRBV5-1 and TRBJ1-5 provide the parts outside the CDR3, is KAGVTQTPRYLIKTRGQQVTLSCSPISGHRSVSWYQQTPGQGLQFLFEYFSETQRNKGNFPGRFSGRQFSNSRSEMNVSTLELGDSALYLCASSIGPNQPQHFGDGTRLSIL.

This chain uses TRBV9 with TRBJ2-4, with 10 bases fitting TRBD1. Germline V CDR1 and CDR2: SGDLS, YYNGEE. The CDR3 consists of 14 residues. V shed 3 bases, J shed 6 bases, and the junction held 3 bases outside the gene matches. The CDR3 DNA sequence: TGTGCCAGCAGCGGTCGGACAGGGGGAAACATTCAGTACTTC. It yields the protein CASSGRTGGNIQYF.

The sample holds a few counts of this clone. The rearrangement joins TRBV2 to TRBJ2-2; D unclear. The CDR3 totals 14 residues. V gave up 6 bases and J gave up 3 bases, with 11 bases separating them. CDR1 is SNHLY, CDR2 FYNNEI, per germline. The CDR3 loop is CASSLSTDTGELFF. DNA of the CDR3: TGTGCCAGCAGCCTATCGACGGACACCGGGGAGCTGTTTTTT.

V and J are TRBV15 and TRBJ2-7; 12 bases are shared with TRBD2. V gave up 3 bases and J gave up 0 bases; unmatched junction bases: 3. This CDR3 has 16 amino acids. Germline V gene lookup returns CDR1 LNHNV and CDR2 YYDKDF (reference sequence). CDR3: CATSRKTSGSSYEQYF. The CDR3 DNA sequence: TGTGCCACCAGCAGGAAGACTAGCGGGAGCTCCTACGAGCAGTACTTC. The complete variable domain, with remaining parts taken from reference TRBV15 and TRBJ2-7, reads DAMVIQNPRYQVTQFGKPVTLSCSQTLNHNVMYWYQQKSSQAPKLLFHYYDKDFNNEADTPDNFQSRRPNTSFCFLDIRSPGLGDTAMYLCATSRKTSGSSYEQYFGPGTRLTVT.

This clone occurred once. This sequence joins TRBV15 and TRBJ2-3; TRBD2 aligns across 9 bases. This CDR3 spans 15 amino acids. Germline-derived CDR1 and CDR2 are LNHNV and YYDKDF (reference sequence). Trimming removed 4 bases from V and 4 bases from J; junction bases left unmatched: 6. Here the CDR3 DNA reads TGTGCCACCAGCAATGAGCGGGAGGTCTCAGATACGCAGTATTTT. Amino acid sequence: CATSNEREVSDTQYF.

This chain uses TRBV2 with TRBJ2-3, with D unclear. V was clipped by 6 bases and J by 9 bases, with 10 bases between them. Per the germline V gene, CDR1 is SNHLY and CDR2 is FYNNEI. This CDR3 contains 11 residues. CDR3 nucleotides: TGTGCCAGCAGGGAAATTAGCACGCAGTATTTT. Its protein is CASREISTQYF.

The chain has TRBV28 and TRBJ2-7; D is uncertain. Between the trimmed V and J ends, which lost 3 bases and 0 bases, there was a span of 9 bases. The CDR3 loop spans 14 amino acids. Per the germline V gene, CDR1 is MDHEN and CDR2 is SYDVKM. The CDR3 bases are TGTGCCAGCAGTTTTATAGACGGCTCCTACGAGCAGTACTTC. Its protein product is CASSFIDGSYEQYF.

This sequence joins TRBV4-1 and TRBJ2-1, with TRBD1 identical over 10 bases. CDR1 MGHRA and CDR2 YSYEKL come from the germline V gene. The V gene end was trimmed by 6 bases and the J gene end by 6 bases; junction bases not matched to a gene: 8. This CDR3 has 15 amino acids. In DNA form, the CDR3 reads TGCGCCAGCAGGAACACGGGACAGGGGTCCAATGAGCAGTTCTTC. Translation: CASRNTGQGSNEQFF.

J is TRBJ1-5 and V is TRBV4-1, with D unresolved. Looked up from germline, CDR1 is MGHRA and CDR2 is YSYEKL. This CDR3 is built from 15 residues. Trimming pared 1 base from V and 6 bases from J, leaving 13 bases between. The CDR3 nucleotides read TGCGCCAGCAGCCAAGCCTTAATGAACCCTCAGCCCCAGCATTTT. Its translation: CASSQALMNPQPQHF.

This sequence joins TRBV19 and TRBJ2-3; D possibly corresponds to TRBD2 (6 bases). Deletions cut 1 base from V and 0 bases from J, with 11 bases between. There are 16 residues in the CDR3. Germline CDR1 is LNHDA and CDR2 is SQIVND (reference sequence). CDR3 region: CASSIVPGVSTDTQYF. The CDR3 nucleotides are TGTGCCAGTAGTATAGTGCCGGGAGTAAGCACAGATACGCAGTATTTT. The full variable domain, its missing parts supplied by reference TRBV19 and TRBJ2-3, is DGGITQSPKYLFRKEGQNVTLSCEQNLNHDAMYWYRQDPGQGLRLIYYSQIVNDFQKGDIAEGYSVSREKKESFPLTVTSAQKNPTAFYLCASSIVPGVSTDTQYFGPGTRLTVL.

The J gene is TRBJ2-1, the V gene TRBV14, with D uncertain. Per the germline V gene, CDR1 is SGHDN and CDR2 is FVKESK. CDR3 size: 13 residues. V was clipped by 5 bases and J by 4 bases, with 9 bases between them. In nucleotides, the CDR3 is TGTGCCAGCAGCTTTCTAGGTTACAATGAGCAGTTCTTC. As protein: CASSFLGYNEQFF.

V gene TRBV6-1 combines with J gene TRBJ2-3, with D perhaps TRBD2 (7 bases). The germline gives CDR1 MNHNS, CDR2 SASEGT. The CDR3 spans 16 residues. The V end was cut by 2 bases, the J end by 2 bases, with 14 bases between. In DNA form, the CDR3 reads TGTGCCAGCAGTGAATTTCGGGGGGCTACCACAGATACGCAGTATTTT. It translates to CASSEFRGATTDTQYF.

The rearrangement joins TRBV19 to TRBJ1-2, with D tentatively TRBD1 (5 bases). V was cut by 3 bases and J by 6 bases, with 8 bases left in between. The CDR3 loop spans 12 amino acids. Germline assignment: CDR1 LNHDA and CDR2 SQIVND (reference sequence). The CDR3 DNA is TGTGCCAGTAGTATTCGGGGCCATGGCTACACCTTC. Protein sequence: CASSIRGHGYTF.

The gene calls are TRBV7-9 and TRBJ2-2; 10 bases match TRBD2. Per the germline V gene, CDR1 is SEHNR and CDR2 is FQNEAQ (reference sequence). V lost 5 bases, J lost 5 bases, and 5 bases stayed unmatched. The CDR3 has 15 amino acids. CDR3 sequence (DNA): TGTGCCAGCAGCGCACTAGCGGGATGGACCGGGGAGCTGTTTTTT. It yields the protein CASSALAGWTGELFF.

The V and J genes are TRBV5-1 and TRBJ2-7; 7 bases align to TRBD2. With 4 bases clipped from V and 1 base from J, the junction kept 8 bases outside the gene matches. CDR1 SGHRS and CDR2 YFSETQ come from the germline V gene. The CDR3 spans 15 residues. The CDR3 nucleotides are TGCGCCAGCAGCCGTGGACTAGGAAGGTCCTACGAGCAGTACTTC. It yields the protein CASSRGLGRSYEQYF.

This chain uses TRBV6-1 with TRBJ2-2; D is undetermined. V lost 0 bases, J lost 1 base, and 0 bases lay in between. The CDR3 spans 13 residues. Germline CDR1 MNHNS, CDR2 SASEGT. CDR3 protein: CASSEANTGELFF. The CDR3 DNA reads TGTGCCAGCAGTGAAGCGAACACCGGGGAGCTGTTTTTT.

The V call is TRBV7-6, the J call TRBJ1-1; no clear D. Per the germline V gene, CDR1 is SGHVS and CDR2 is FNYEAQ. V lost 4 bases, J lost 0 bases, and 9 bases lay in between. The CDR3 loop spans 14 amino acids. The CDR3 loop reads CASSSNSMNTEAFF. The CDR3 DNA reads as TGTGCCAGCAGCTCTAATAGTATGAACACTGAAGCTTTCTTT.

In this sample, this clone turned up once. The chain combines TRBV19 with TRBJ1-6; a possible D gene is TRBD1 (5 bases). V was shortened by 3 bases and J by 6 bases, with 6 bases between the two germline ends. Germline CDR1 and CDR2: LNHDA and SQIVND (reference sequence). The CDR3 totals 13 residues. CDR3 sequence: CASSMQGNSPLHF. CDR3 coding DNA: TGTGCCAGTAGTATGCAGGGTAATTCACCCCTCCACTTT.

J is TRBJ2-7 and V is TRBV7-8; 14 bases agree with TRBD2. J was trimmed by 6 bases and V by 5 bases; bases with no gene match: 12. Germline assignment: CDR1 SGHVS and CDR2 FQNEAQ. The CDR3 consists of 17 residues. In DNA, the CDR3 is TGTGCCAGCAGCCCAAGAGGGACTAGCGGGAGAATAAGCGAGCAGTACTTC. It yields the protein CASSPRGTSGRISEQYF. The full variable domain, rest sourced from reference TRBV7-8 and TRBJ2-7, is GAGVSQSPRYKVAKRGQDVALRCDPISGHVSLFWYQQALGQGPEFLTYFQNEAQLDKSGLPSDRFFAERPEGSVSTLKIQRTQQEDSAVYLCASSPRGTSGRISEQYFGPGTRLTVT.

The V gene is TRBV30, the J gene TRBJ2-7, with 10 bases aligning to TRBD1. Germline V gives CDR1 GTSNPN, CDR2 SVGIG (reference sequence). Losses at the gene ends were 5 bases for V and 4 bases for J; bases not matched to a gene: 5. This CDR3 contains 13 residues. CDR3 residues: CAWSGTGAYEQYF. The CDR3 nucleotides read TGTGCCTGGTCCGGGACAGGGGCATACGAGCAGTACTTC.

The chain couples TRBV7-8 to TRBJ2-1; D gene uncertain. This CDR3 has 17 amino acids. Germline CDR1 SGHVS, CDR2 FQNEAQ. With 6 bases removed from V and 1 base from J, the gap between germline ends came to 19 bases. Written as DNA, the CDR3 is TGTGCCAGCAGACCCTCCCGAGGTGGCGGTTCCTACAATGAGCAGTTCTTC. As protein: CASRPSRGGGSYNEQFF.